The 27 T cell receptor beta chains below all came from one sample that was sequenced in a study of blood T cell repertoires in COVID-19. Sequenced by immunoSEQ multiplex PCR; TCRdb stores in-frame clones only, minus some. The sample has almost 400,000 clones; approximately 88% are singletons. The sequenced material came from PBMCs or T cells enriched from blood (not recorded which). All receptors come from a woman aged 25-40 years with acute COVID-19.

J is TRBJ2-2 and V is TRBV7-2; a possible D gene is TRBD2 (6 bases). Deletions cut 5 bases from V and 1 base from J, with 11 bases between. Germline V lookup: CDR1 SGHTA, CDR2 FQGNSA. CDR3 length: 15 residues. The chain's CDR3 is CASSPLGGNTGELFF. In DNA form, the CDR3 reads TGTGCCAGCAGCCCTTTGGGGGGGAACACCGGGGAGCTGTTTTTT.

This sequence joins TRBV27 and TRBJ1-5; a weak D match, TRBD1 (5 bases). Germline lookup yields CDR1 MNHEY and CDR2 SMNVEV (reference sequence). CDR3 size: 17 residues. The V gene lost 5 bases and the J gene lost 2 bases, with 19 bases spanning the gap. The CDR3: CASSALGNGGRNQPQHF. The CDR3 nucleotides are TGTGCCAGCAGTGCTCTCGGGAACGGGGGTCGCAATCAGCCCCAGCATTTT.

This chain uses TRBV7-2 with TRBJ1-2; 10 bases fit TRBD1. Per germline, CDR1 SGHTA and CDR2 FQGNSA. This CDR3 is 15 amino acids long. J lost 6 bases, V lost 5 bases, and 9 bases had no gene match. The CDR3 sequence is CASSRGDRGMDGYTF. The CDR3 nucleotides read TGTGCCAGCAGCCGTGGGGACAGGGGAATGGATGGCTACACCTTC.

The chain recombines TRBV7-8 with TRBJ1-1, with TRBD1 matching over 8 bases. The CDR3 extends over 20 amino acids. With 4 bases clipped from V and 5 bases from J, the junction kept 24 bases outside the gene matches. Germline values: CDR1 SGHVS, CDR2 FQNEAQ. The CDR3 region has the DNA TGTGCCAGCAGCTCGAACCGAACCCCCAGGCAGGGGGCAAGAAAAACTGAAGCTTTCTTT. This sequence encodes CASSSNRTPRQGARKTEAFF. The full variable domain, in which reference TRBV7-8 and TRBJ1-1 provide the parts outside the CDR3, is GAGVSQSPRYKVAKRGQDVALRCDPISGHVSLFWYQQALGQGPEFLTYFQNEAQLDKSGLPSDRFFAERPEGSVSTLKIQRTQQEDSAVYLCASSSNRTPRQGARKTEAFFGQGTRLTVV.

This chain links TRBV6-1 with TRBJ2-2; no clear D gene. V dropped 1 base and J dropped 3 bases, with 6 bases sitting between them. The CDR3 spans 14 residues. CDR1 MNHNS and CDR2 SASEGT come from the germline V gene. The CDR3 sequence is CASSEGPDTGELFF. The DNA for the CDR3 is TGTGCCAGCAGTGAAGGCCCAGACACCGGGGAGCTGTTTTTT.

V is TRBV21-1 and J is TRBJ1-1; no DNA check was done on the table's D call, TRBD1. TRBV21-1 is annotated as a pseudogene. The CDR3 sequence is 16 residues long. In DNA, the CDR3 is TGTGCCAGCAGCGATGACTTGGGACCGGGACAAACTGAAGCTTTCTTT. Protein sequence: CASSDDLGPGQTEAFF.

This sequence joins TRBV11-1 and TRBJ2-3; 8 bases are a match to TRBD1. This CDR3 is built from 14 residues. Trimming cost V 5 bases and J 3 bases; bases outside gene matches: 4. The germline V gene encodes CDR1 SGHAT and CDR2 FQDESV (reference sequence). CDR3 sequence: CASSRQGATDTQYF. CDR3 bases: TGTGCCAGCAGCCGGCAGGGGGCAACAGATACGCAGTATTTT.

The V and J genes are TRBV12-2 and TRBJ1-2. TRBV12-2 is tagged as a pseudogene. The CDR3 is 17 residues long. CDR3: CASRFPLRDELNYGYTF. The CDR3 coding sequence is TGTGCAAGTCGCTTCCCCCTGCGGGATGAGCTGAACTATGGCTACACCTTC.

V usage is TRBV2 and J usage is TRBJ2-7; D gene uncertain. This CDR3 spans 13 amino acids. Looked up from germline, CDR1 is SNHLY and CDR2 is FYNNEI. V dropped 6 bases and J dropped 2 bases, with 11 bases sitting between them. The CDR3 loop is CASRSPPPYEQYF. The CDR3 nucleotides are TGTGCCAGCAGATCCCCCCCTCCCTACGAGCAGTACTTC. The complete variable domain, with remaining parts taken from reference TRBV2 and TRBJ2-7, reads EPEVTQTPSHQVTQMGQEVILRCVPISNHLYFYWYRQILGQKVEFLVSFYNNEISEKSEIFDDQFSVERPDGSNFTLKIRSTKLEDSAMYFCASRSPPPYEQYFGPGTRLTVT.

This sequence joins TRBV30 and TRBJ1-2; D might be TRBD1 (5 bases). V was clipped by 4 bases and J by 10 bases, with 19 bases between them. Germline CDR1 and CDR2: GTSNPN and SVGIG (reference sequence). The CDR3 runs to 13 residues. This CDR3 is CAWKKSVQGIYTF. The CDR3 coding sequence is TGTGCCTGGAAAAAGAGTGTCCAGGGAATCTACACCTTC.

This clone was seen a single time. J is TRBJ1-2 and V is TRBV28; D is undetermined. This CDR3 comprises 12 residues. V was shortened by 7 bases and J by 8 bases, with 14 bases between the two germline ends. The germline CDR1 and CDR2 sequences are MDHEN and SYDVKM. CDR3 nucleotide sequence: TGTGCCAGCAAGATCGACGAGAGGGGCTACACCTTC. Its translation: CASKIDERGYTF.

This clone was counted only a few times. This chain connects TRBV3-1 (or the pseudogene TRBV3-2) to TRBJ1-4; D is undetermined. The germline V gene has CDR1 LGHDT and CDR2 YNNKEL (reference sequence). Deletions cut 3 bases from V and 8 bases from J, with 7 bases between. CDR3 length: 12 residues. DNA for the CDR3: TGTGCCAGCAGCCACAAGCACGAAAAACTGTTTTTT. Translated, it gives CASSHKHEKLFF.

This chain links TRBV5-1 with TRBJ2-7; TRBD1 matches at 10 bases. In germline, CDR1 is SGHRS, CDR2 YFSETQ. The CDR3 extends over 16 amino acids. V dropped 0 bases and J dropped 4; count of bases not matched to a gene: 7. The chain's CDR3 is CASSLDEGTGAYEQYF. The CDR3 region has the DNA TGCGCCAGCAGCTTGGATGAGGGGACAGGGGCGTACGAGCAGTACTTC. The variable domain in full, completed from reference TRBV5-1 and TRBJ2-7, reads KAGVTQTPRYLIKTRGQQVTLSCSPISGHRSVSWYQQTPGQGLQFLFEYFSETQRNKGNFPGRFSGRQFSNSRSEMNVSTLELGDSALYLCASSLDEGTGAYEQYFGPGTRLTVT.

The rearrangement uses TRBV18 and TRBJ1-2, with D maybe TRBD1 (6 bases). Germline-derived CDR1 and CDR2 are KGHSH and LQKENI. Trimming pared 2 bases from V and 3 bases from J, leaving 13 bases between. The CDR3 contains 15 residues. CDR3 region: CASSPSGAPDYGYTF. The CDR3 nucleotides read TGTGCCAGCTCACCATCAGGGGCACCTGACTATGGCTACACCTTC. Drawing the rest from reference TRBV18 and TRBJ1-2, the complete variable domain is NAGVMQNPRHLVRRRGQEARLRCSPMKGHSHVYWYRQLPEEGLKFMVYLQKENIIDESGMPKERFSAEFPKEGPSILRIQQVVRGDSAAYFCASSPSGAPDYGYTFGSGTRLTVV.

The chain combines TRBV2 with TRBJ2-4; the D gene is possibly TRBD1 (5 bases). The length of the CDR3 is 11 residues. Germline V gene lookup returns CDR1 SNHLY and CDR2 FYNNEI. The V gene lost 1 base and the J gene lost 13 bases, with 8 bases spanning the gap. The CDR3 region is CASSEGRAQYF. The CDR3, as DNA: TGTGCCAGCAGTGAAGGCAGGGCGCAGTACTTC.

CDR3 in amino acids: CASSVSDRRVYTF. CDR3 in DNA: TGTGCCAGCAGCGTCTCGGACAGAAGAGTATACACCTTC. The V and J genes are TRBV9 and TRBJ1-2; a weak D match, TRBD1 (6 bases). Germline V gene sequence: CDR1 SGDLS, CDR2 YYNGEE. V was pared by 2 bases and J by 11 bases, with 16 bases between. The CDR3 loop spans 13 amino acids.

The chain carries TRBV24-1 and TRBJ2-2, with 10 bases fitting TRBD1. Germline V gives CDR1 KGHDR, CDR2 SFDVKD. The CDR3 loop spans 17 amino acids. The ends lost 3 bases at V and 6 bases at J; junction bases unmatched: 9. The DNA of the CDR3 is TGTGCCACCAGTGATGCCCCGGGACAGGGGAGGTCCGGGGAGCTGTTTTTT. Translation: CATSDAPGQGRSGELFF.

The CDR3 DNA follows: TGCGCCAGCAGCTTAGGACAGGTGACGAACACTGAAGCTTTCTTT. Translating it yields CASSLGQVTNTEAFF. The chain recombines TRBV4-3 with TRBJ1-1; 7 nucleotides match TRBD1. V trimming: 5 bases; J trimming: 1 base; junction bases outside the gene matches: 7. This CDR3 comprises 15 residues. Germline V gives CDR1 LGHNA, CDR2 YSLEER.

V usage is TRBV6-5 and J usage is TRBJ1-2; 7 bases agree with TRBD1. This CDR3 region has 14 residues. CDR1 is MNHEY and CDR2 is SVGAGI in the germline V gene. V lost 6 bases, J lost 4 bases, and 8 bases stayed unmatched. CDR3 bases: TGTGCCAGCAGGACACAGGGGTTGGTCTATGGCTACACCTTC. Protein sequence: CASRTQGLVYGYTF.

This clone was detected once. The chain recombines TRBV14 with TRBJ1-2; tentative D call: TRBD1 (6 bases). Germline values: CDR1 SGHDN, CDR2 FVKESK. V was trimmed by 1 base and J by 2 bases, leaving 11 bases between them. CDR3 length: 15 residues. As DNA, the CDR3 is TGTGCCAGCAGCCAAGGGGGCAGGGGCAACTATGGCTACACCTTC. Translated: CASSQGGRGNYGYTF.

This clone was found once. This rearrangement joins TRBV2 to TRBJ2-3; 8 bases are shared with TRBD2. Germline CDR1 reads SNHLY; CDR2 reads FYNNEI. CDR3 length: 16 residues. After removal of 1 base from V and 0 bases from J, the junction contained 3 bases not matched to a gene. The DNA of the CDR3 is TGTGCCAGCAGTGAAGTTCGGGGGGGGAGCACAGATACGCAGTATTTT. Its translation is CASSEVRGGSTDTQYF.

This clone was detected only a few times. The V call is TRBV30, the J call TRBJ1-1; 7 positions match TRBD1. The CDR3 sequence is 14 residues long. Germline V CDR1 and CDR2: GTSNPN, SVGIG (reference sequence). With V trimmed by 7 bases and J by 7 bases, 15 bases remained unmatched. The CDR3 sequence is CASIPRQGRNEAFF. In nucleotides, the CDR3 is TGTGCCTCGATCCCTCGACAGGGACGGAATGAAGCTTTCTTT.

The rearrangement links TRBV7-9 to TRBJ1-5, with D perhaps TRBD1 (6 bases). The CDR3 spans 13 residues. In germline, CDR1 is SEHNR, CDR2 FQNEAQ (reference sequence). V lost 7 bases, J lost 3 bases, and 10 bases lay in between. CDR3 sequence: CASKGGVNQPQHF. The CDR3 DNA follows: TGTGCCAGCAAGGGGGGGGTCAATCAGCCCCAGCATTTT.

This chain joins TRBV19 and TRBJ2-1; no reliable D call. The germline V and J ends were trimmed by 3 bases and 4 bases, with 7 bases remaining between them. Germline V lookup: CDR1 LNHDA, CDR2 SQIVND (reference sequence). There are 13 residues in the CDR3. This CDR3 is CASSIRVYNEQFF. The CDR3 coding sequence is TGTGCCAGTAGTATTAGAGTTTACAATGAGCAGTTCTTC.

The chain couples TRBV6-5 to TRBJ1-2, with TRBD1 matching 11 bases. This CDR3 is built from 14 residues. V was pared by 5 bases and J by 6 bases, with 5 bases of the junction left unmatched. Germline lookup yields CDR1 MNHEY and CDR2 SVGAGI. The chain's CDR3 is CASSLGQGANGYTF. The CDR3 DNA sequence: TGTGCCAGCAGTCTAGGACAGGGGGCTAATGGCTACACCTTC.

This clone was observed a few times. J is TRBJ2-2 and V is TRBV5-5, with 7 bases identical to TRBD2. Losses at the gene ends were 0 bases for V and 1 base for J; bases not matched to a gene: 3. Germline values: CDR1 SGHKS, CDR2 YYEKEE (reference sequence). The CDR3 runs to 16 residues. The CDR3: CASSLAASGNTGELFF. The CDR3 nucleotides are TGTGCCAGCAGCTTGGCGGCTAGCGGGAACACCGGGGAGCTGTTTTTT.

The chain recombines TRBV3-1 (or the pseudogene TRBV3-2) with TRBJ2-5, with D possibly being TRBD2 (6 bases). Germline assignment: CDR1 LGHDT and CDR2 YNNKEL (reference sequence). The CDR3 is 15 residues long. V lost 1 base, J lost 5 bases, and 14 bases lay in between. The DNA for the CDR3 is TGTGCCAGCAGCCAAGTAGGGACTCGAGCGGAGACCCAGTACTTC. The encoded protein is CASSQVGTRAETQYF.